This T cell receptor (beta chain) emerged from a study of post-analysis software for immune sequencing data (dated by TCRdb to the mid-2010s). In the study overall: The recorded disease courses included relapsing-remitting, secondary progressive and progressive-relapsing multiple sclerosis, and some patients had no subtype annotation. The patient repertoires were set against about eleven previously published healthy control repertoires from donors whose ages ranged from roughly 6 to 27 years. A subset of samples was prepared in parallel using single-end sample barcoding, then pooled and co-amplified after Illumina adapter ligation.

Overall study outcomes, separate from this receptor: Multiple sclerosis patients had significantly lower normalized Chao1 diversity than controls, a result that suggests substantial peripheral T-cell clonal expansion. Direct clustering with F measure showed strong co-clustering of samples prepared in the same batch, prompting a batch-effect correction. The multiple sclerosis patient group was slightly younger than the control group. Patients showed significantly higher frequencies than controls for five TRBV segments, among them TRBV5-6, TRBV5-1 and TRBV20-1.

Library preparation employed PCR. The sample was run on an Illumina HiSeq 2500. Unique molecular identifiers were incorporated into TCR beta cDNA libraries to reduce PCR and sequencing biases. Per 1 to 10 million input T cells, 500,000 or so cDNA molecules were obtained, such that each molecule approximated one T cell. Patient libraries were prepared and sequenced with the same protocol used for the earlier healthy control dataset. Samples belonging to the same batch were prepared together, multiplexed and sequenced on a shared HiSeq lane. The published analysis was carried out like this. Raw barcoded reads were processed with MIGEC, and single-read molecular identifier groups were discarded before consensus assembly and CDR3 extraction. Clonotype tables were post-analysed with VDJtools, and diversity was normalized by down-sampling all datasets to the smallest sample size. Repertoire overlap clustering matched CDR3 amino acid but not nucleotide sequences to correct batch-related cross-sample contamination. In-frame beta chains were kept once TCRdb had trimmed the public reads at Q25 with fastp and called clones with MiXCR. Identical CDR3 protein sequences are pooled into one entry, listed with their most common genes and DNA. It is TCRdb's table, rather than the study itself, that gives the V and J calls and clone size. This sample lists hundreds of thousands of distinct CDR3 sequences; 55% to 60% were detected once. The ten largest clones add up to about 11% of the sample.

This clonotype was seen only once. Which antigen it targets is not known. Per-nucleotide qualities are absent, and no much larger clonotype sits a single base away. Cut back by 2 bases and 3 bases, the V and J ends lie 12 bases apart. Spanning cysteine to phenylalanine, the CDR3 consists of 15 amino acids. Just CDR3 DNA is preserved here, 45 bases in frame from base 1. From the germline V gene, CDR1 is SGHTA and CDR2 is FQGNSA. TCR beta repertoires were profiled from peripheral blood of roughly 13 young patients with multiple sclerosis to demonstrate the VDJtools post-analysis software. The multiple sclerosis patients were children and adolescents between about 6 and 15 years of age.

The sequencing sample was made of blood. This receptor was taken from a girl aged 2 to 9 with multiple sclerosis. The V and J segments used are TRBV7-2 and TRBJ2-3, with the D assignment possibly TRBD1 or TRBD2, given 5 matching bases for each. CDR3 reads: CASSLMGWGTDTQYF. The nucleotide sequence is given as TGTGCCAGCAGCTTAATGGGGTGGGGGACAGATACGCAGTATTTT. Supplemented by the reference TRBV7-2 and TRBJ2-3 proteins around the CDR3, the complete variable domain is GAGVSQSPSNKVTEKGKDVELRCDPISGHTALYWYRQSLGQGLEFLIYFQGNSAPDKSGLPSDRFSAERTGGSVSTLTIQRTQQEDSAVYLCASSLMGWGTDTQYFGPGTRLTVL.